This T cell receptor beta chain appears in the sequencing data of a study of graft-versus-host responses after intestinal transplantation. Study outcomes and limitations: The presence of high graft-versus-host to host-versus-graft clonal ratios in allografts characterized patients with graft-donor T cell macrochimerism. With peak circulating GvH clone levels came an association with early post-transplant HvG declines.

A remark on this clone: What it recognizes is unknown.

Germline loops: CDR1 KGHSH, CDR2 LQKENI. This CDR3 has 16 residues. Trimming cost V 3 bases and J 5 bases, with 14 bases left between them. Only in-frame clones appear in the TCRdb table, and some are missing; sequencing was by immunoSEQ multiplex PCR. The sample shows over 80,000 clones, 86% of them seen only once. This specimen was PBMCs, taken 255 days after intestinal transplant. This clonotype originated in a human patient who received an intestinal transplant, so some T cells may come from the graft donor. The chain uses TRBV18 and TRBJ1-6; maybe TRBD1 (6 bases). In DNA form, the CDR3 reads TGTGCCAGCTCACCCTCCGTAAACAGGGATAATTCACCCCTCCACTTT. Residues: CASSPSVNRDNSPLHF. The entire variable domain, with the rest obtained from reference TRBV18 and TRBJ1-6, is as follows: NAGVMQNPRHLVRRRGQEARLRCSPMKGHSHVYWYRQLPEEGLKFMVYLQKENIIDESGMPKERFSAEFPKEGPSILRIQQVVRGDSAAYFCASSPSVNRDNSPLHFGNGTRLTVT.